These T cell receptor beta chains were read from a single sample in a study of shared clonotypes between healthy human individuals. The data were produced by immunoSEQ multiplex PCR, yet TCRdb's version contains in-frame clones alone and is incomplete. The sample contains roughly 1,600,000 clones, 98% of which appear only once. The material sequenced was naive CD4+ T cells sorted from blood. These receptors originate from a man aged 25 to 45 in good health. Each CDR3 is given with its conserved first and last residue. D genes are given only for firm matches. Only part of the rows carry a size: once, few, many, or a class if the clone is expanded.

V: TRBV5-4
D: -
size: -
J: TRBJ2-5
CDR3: CASSIGVLKETQYF
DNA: TGTGCCAGCAGCATCGGGGTACTAAAAGAGACCCAGTACTTC

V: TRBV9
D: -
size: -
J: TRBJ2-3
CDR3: CASSVGGRQGRTDTQYF
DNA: TGTGCCAGCAGCGTAGGAGGCCGGCAGGGGCGCACAGATACGCAGTATTTT

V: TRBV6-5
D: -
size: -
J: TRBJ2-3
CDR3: CASSYFGQGADTQYF
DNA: TGTGCCAGCAGTTACTTCGGCCAGGGTGCAGATACGCAGTATTTT

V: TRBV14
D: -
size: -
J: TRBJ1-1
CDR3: CASSQEWGSTEAFF
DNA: TGTGCCAGCAGCCAAGAGTGGGGGTCCACTGAAGCTTTCTTT

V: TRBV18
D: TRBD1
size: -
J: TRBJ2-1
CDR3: CASSPIQGAYNEQFF
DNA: TGTGCCAGCTCACCAATCCAGGGGGCTTACAATGAGCAGTTCTTC

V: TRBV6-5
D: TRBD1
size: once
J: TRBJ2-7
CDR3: CASGQGATYEQYF
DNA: TGTGCCAGCGGACAGGGGGCAACCTACGAGCAGTACTTC

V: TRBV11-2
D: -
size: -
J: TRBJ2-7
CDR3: CASSPRLVAYEQYF
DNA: TGTGCCAGCAGCCCCCGACTGGTCGCCTACGAGCAGTACTTC

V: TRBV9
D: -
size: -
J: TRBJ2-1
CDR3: CASSGGGGSAYNEQFF
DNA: TGTGCCAGCAGCGGCGGTGGAGGATCAGCCTACAATGAGCAGTTCTTC

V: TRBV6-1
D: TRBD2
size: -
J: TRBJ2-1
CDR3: CASEWAGVSYNEQFF
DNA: TGTGCCAGCGAGTGGGCGGGAGTCTCCTACAATGAGCAGTTCTTC

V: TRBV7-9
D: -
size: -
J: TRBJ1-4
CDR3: CASSLGSGVEKLFF
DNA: TGTGCCAGCAGCTTAGGGTCCGGGGTCGAAAAACTGTTTTTT

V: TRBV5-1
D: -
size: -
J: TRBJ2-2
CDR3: CASSLGQNTGELFF
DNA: TGCGCCAGCAGCCTGGGACAGAACACCGGGGAGCTGTTTTTT

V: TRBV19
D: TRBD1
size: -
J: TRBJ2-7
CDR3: CASSIAPGTGDEQYF
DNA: TGTGCCAGTAGTATAGCCCCCGGGACAGGGGACGAGCAGTACTTC

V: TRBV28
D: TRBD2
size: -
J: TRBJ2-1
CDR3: CASRGSGRALNEQFF
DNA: TGTGCCAGCAGGGGTAGCGGGAGGGCCCTTAATGAGCAGTTCTTC

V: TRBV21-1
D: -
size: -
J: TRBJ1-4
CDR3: CASSKVARQGGDEKLFF
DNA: TGTGCCAGCAGCAAAGTGGCCAGACAGGGAGGGGATGAAAAACTGTTTTTT

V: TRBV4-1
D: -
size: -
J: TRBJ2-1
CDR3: CASSHILNEQFF
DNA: TGCGCCAGCAGCCACATACTCAATGAGCAGTTCTTC

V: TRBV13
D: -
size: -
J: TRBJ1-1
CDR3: CASSLGGRGWNTEAFF
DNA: TGTGCCAGCAGCTTAGGGGGGCGAGGGTGGAACACTGAAGCTTTCTTT

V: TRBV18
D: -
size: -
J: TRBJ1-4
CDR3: CASSPPPQENNEKLFF
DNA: TGTGCCAGCTCACCTCCGCCGCAGGAGAATAATGAAAAACTGTTTTTT

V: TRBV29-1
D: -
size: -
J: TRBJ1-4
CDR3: CSAHRAPNEKLFF
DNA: TGCAGCGCTCACAGGGCTCCTAATGAAAAACTGTTTTTT

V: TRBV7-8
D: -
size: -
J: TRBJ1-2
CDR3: CASSLSGHPNYGYTF
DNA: TGTGCCAGCAGCTTATCGGGACACCCTAACTATGGCTACACCTTC

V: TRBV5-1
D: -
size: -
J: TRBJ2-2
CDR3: CASTLERMTGELFF
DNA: TGCGCCAGCACATTAGAAAGAATGACCGGGGAGCTGTTTTTT

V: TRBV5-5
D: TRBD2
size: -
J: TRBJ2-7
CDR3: CASISIPGLAGVEQYF
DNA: TGTGCCAGCATCTCGATCCCGGGACTAGCGGGAGTCGAGCAGTACTTC

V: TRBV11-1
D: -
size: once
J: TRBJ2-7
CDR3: CASSRTLNYEQYF
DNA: TGTGCCAGCAGCAGGACACTAAACTACGAGCAGTACTTC

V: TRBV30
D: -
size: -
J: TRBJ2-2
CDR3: CACPLLDNAGELFF
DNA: TGTGCCTGCCCCCTGCTAGATAATGCCGGGGAGCTGTTTTTT

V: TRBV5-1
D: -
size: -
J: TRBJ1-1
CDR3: CASSASQNTEAFF
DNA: TGCGCCAGCAGCGCCTCACAGAACACTGAAGCTTTCTTT

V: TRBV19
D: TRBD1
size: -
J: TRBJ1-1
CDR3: CASSRGQTEAFF
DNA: TGTGCCAGTAGTAGGGGACAGACTGAAGCTTTCTTT

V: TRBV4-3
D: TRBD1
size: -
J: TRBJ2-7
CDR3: CASSHAGQGIHEQYF
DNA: TGCGCCAGCAGCCATGCCGGACAGGGAATCCACGAGCAGTACTTC

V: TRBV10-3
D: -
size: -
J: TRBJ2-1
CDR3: CAISEGSTYNEQFF
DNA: TGTGCCATCAGTGAGGGGAGCACCTACAATGAGCAGTTCTTC

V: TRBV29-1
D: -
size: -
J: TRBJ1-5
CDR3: CSVEAGLGEPQHF
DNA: TGCAGCGTTGAGGCAGGCCTCGGGGAGCCCCAGCATTTT

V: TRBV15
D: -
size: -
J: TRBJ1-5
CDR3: CATSRGRDNQPQHF
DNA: TGTGCCACCAGCAGGGGGAGGGACAATCAGCCCCAGCATTTT

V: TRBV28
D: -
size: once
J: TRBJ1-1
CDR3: CASSFRQDTEAFF
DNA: TGTGCCAGCAGTTTCCGGCAGGACACTGAAGCTTTCTTT

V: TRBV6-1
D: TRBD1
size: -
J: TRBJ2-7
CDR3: CASSFGTGRSYEQYF
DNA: TGTGCCAGCAGTTTTGGGACAGGGAGGAGCTACGAGCAGTACTTC

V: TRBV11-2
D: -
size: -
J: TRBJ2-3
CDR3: CASSDVGLSTDTQYF
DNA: TGTGCCAGCAGCGACGTGGGACTTAGCACAGATACGCAGTATTTT

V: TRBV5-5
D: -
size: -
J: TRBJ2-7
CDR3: CASNYRDSYEQYF
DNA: TGTGCCAGCAACTACCGGGACTCCTACGAGCAGTACTTC

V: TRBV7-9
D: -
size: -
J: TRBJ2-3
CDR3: CASRRESPEGPDTQYF
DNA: TGTGCCAGCAGGCGCGAATCCCCGGAGGGCCCAGATACGCAGTATTTT

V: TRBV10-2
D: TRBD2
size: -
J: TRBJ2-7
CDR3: CASSEAKGLAGEAYEQYF
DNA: TGCGCCAGCAGTGAGGCCAAGGGACTAGCGGGAGAAGCCTACGAGCAGTACTTC

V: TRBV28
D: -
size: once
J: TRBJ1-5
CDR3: CASSFPTVGSQPQHF
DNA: TGTGCCAGCAGTTTCCCTACTGTGGGATCTCAGCCCCAGCATTTT

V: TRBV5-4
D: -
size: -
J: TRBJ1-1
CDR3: CASSFWGARTEAFF
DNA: TGTGCCAGCAGCTTTTGGGGGGCGAGGACTGAAGCTTTCTTT

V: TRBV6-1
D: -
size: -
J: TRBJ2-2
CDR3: CASSEGLVDGELFF
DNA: TGTGCCAGCAGTGAAGGACTAGTGGACGGGGAGCTGTTTTTT

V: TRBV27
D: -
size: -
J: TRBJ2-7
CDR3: CASSLRRYSYEQYF
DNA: TGTGCCAGCAGCTTGCGCAGATATTCCTACGAGCAGTACTTC

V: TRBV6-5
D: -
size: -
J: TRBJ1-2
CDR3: CASSSREGYGYTF
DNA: TGTGCCAGCAGCTCGAGGGAGGGGTATGGCTACACCTTC

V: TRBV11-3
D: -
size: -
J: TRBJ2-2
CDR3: CASSLVGQGELFF
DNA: TGTGCCAGCAGCTTAGTCGGGCAGGGGGAGCTGTTTTTT

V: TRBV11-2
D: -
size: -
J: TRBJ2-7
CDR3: CASSFSQYEQYF
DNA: TGTGCCAGCAGCTTTTCTCAATACGAGCAGTACTTC

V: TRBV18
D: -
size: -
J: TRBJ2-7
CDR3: CASSSKRTGAYEQYF
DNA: TGTGCCAGCTCATCAAAGCGGACGGGAGCTTACGAGCAGTACTTC

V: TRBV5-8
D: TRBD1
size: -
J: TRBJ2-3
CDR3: CASSSGQGPDFSTDTQYF
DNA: TGTGCCAGCAGCTCGGGACAGGGGCCCGATTTTAGCACAGATACGCAGTATTTT

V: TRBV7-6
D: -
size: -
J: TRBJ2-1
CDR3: CASSLVSRGSSYNEQFF
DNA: TGTGCCAGCAGCTTAGTCAGTAGGGGAAGCTCCTACAATGAGCAGTTCTTC

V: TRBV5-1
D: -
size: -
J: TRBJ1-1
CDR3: CASSLVGDTEAFF
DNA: TGCGCCAGCAGCTTGGTTGGGGACACTGAAGCTTTCTTT

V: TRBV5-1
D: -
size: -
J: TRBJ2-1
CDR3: CASSLRQSSYNEQFF
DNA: TGCGCCAGCAGCTTGAGGCAGAGCTCCTACAATGAGCAGTTCTTC

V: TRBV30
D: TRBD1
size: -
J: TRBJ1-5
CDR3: CAWSAGQGQPQHF
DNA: TGTGCCTGGAGCGCGGGACAGGGGCAGCCCCAGCATTTT

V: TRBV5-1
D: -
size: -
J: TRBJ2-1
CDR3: CASSLTNEQFF
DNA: TGCGCCAGCAGCTTGACTAATGAGCAGTTCTTC

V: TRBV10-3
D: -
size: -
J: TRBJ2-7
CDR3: CAISESARGVTYEQYF
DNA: TGTGCCATCAGTGAGTCCGCCAGGGGGGTAACCTACGAGCAGTACTTC

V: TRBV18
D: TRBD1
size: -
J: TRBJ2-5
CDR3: CASSPLQGARETQYF
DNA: TGTGCCAGCTCACCCCTTCAGGGGGCACGGGAGACCCAGTACTTC

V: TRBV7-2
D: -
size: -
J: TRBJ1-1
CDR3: CASSFSTLNTEAFF
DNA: TGTGCCAGCAGCTTCTCAACCTTGAACACTGAAGCTTTCTTT

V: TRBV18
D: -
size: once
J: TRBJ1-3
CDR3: CASSPIDRNTIYF
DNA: TGTGCCAGCTCACCAATCGACAGAAACACCATATATTTT

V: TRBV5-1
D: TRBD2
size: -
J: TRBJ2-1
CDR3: CASSYLSSGSPYNEQFF
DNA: TGCGCCAGCAGCTACCTGTCCAGCGGGAGTCCCTACAATGAGCAGTTCTTC